The clone carrying this T cell receptor (beta chain) has more than one count but fewer than ten. TCRdb recomputed calls from the 5' RACE reads with MiXCR, one row per CDR3 protein. Here the sample spans 700,000 to 950,000 distinct CDR3 sequences, 9% to 15% being singletons. This specimen belongs to a study of identical twins. The CDR3 totals 12 residues. The V end lost 5 bases, the J end lost 8 bases, and 10 bases lay between the germline ends. The sample was also linked to a second study, of yellow fever vaccine responses in identical twins.

The sample taken for sequencing was PBMCs. The source of this sequence is a woman aged 18 to 35 in good health. The chain links TRBV12-3 or TRBV12-4 to TRBJ2-1; D not resolved. CDR3 residues: CASSQFRYEQFF. The CDR3 DNA sequence: TGTGCCAGCAGTCAATTCCGCTATGAGCAGTTCTTC.